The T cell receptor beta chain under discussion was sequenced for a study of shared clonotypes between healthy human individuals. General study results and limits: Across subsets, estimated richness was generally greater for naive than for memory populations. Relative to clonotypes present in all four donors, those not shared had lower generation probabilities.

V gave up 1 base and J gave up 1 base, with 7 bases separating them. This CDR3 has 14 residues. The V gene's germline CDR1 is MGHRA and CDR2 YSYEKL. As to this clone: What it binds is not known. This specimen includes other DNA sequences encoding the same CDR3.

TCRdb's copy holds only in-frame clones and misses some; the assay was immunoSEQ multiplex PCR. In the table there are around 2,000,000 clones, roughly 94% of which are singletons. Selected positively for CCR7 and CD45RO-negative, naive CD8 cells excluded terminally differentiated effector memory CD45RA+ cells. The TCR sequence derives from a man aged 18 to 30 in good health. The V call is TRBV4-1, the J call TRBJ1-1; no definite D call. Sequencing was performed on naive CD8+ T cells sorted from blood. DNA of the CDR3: TGCGCCAGCAGCCAAGTAGGCCAGAACACTGAAGCTTTCTTT. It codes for CASSQVGQNTEAFF.